This TCR beta chain was sequenced during a study of shared clonotypes between healthy human individuals. The study, taken as a whole, reports: Generation probabilities of non-shared clonotypes were lower (relative to those shared by all four donors).

Details on this clone: Its target is unknown.

This table comes from immunoSEQ multiplex PCR, and its TCRdb copy is limited to in-frame clones, with some not included. Here the sample spans roughly 2 million clones, more than 90% being singletons. V trimming: 1 base; J trimming: 2 bases; junction bases outside the gene matches: 3. Germline CDR1 reads SQVTM; CDR2 reads ANQGSEA. The CDR3 length is 15 residues. The receptor comes from a young man in good health. Sample: naive CD4+ T cells sorted from blood. Described subset: CD45RA+ positively selected. The chain combines TRBV29-1 with TRBJ1-3; 9 nucleotides align to TRBD1. CDR3 region: CSVEVGTGTGNTIYF. CDR3 sequence (DNA): TGCAGCGTTGAAGTCGGGACAGGGACTGGAAACACCATATATTTT.